The clone carrying this T cell receptor beta chain was observed a handful of times. The sample contains more than one DNA sequence encoding this CDR3. The data belong to a study of blood T cell repertoires in COVID-19. About the study: COVID-19 samples collected from the United States, Italy and Spain covered acute and convalescent phases. T cells, B-cell-depleted T cells, or PBMCs supplied cDNA or gDNA.

Under the authors' procedure: Quantification of nucleated cells was approximated via reference gene primer amplification. Assay used: immunoSEQ multiplex PCR; TCRdb lists only in-frame clones, some missing. V, J and clone size were drawn from that table, and D and trimming were deduced from the DNA. Among 210,000 or so clones listed, 70% to 90% were seen once. The germline gives CDR1 SQVTM, CDR2 ANQGSEA. The ends were cut back, 2 bases at V and 4 bases at J, with 11 bases in the middle. The CDR3 is 13 amino acids. The sample comprised peripheral blood. The J gene is TRBJ1-1, the V gene TRBV29-1; a possible D gene is TRBD1 (5 bases). The clonotype comes from a woman aged 18-30 years who had recovered from COVID-19. CDR3 sequence (DNA): TGCAGCGTTGAAAAGGGGCAGGGCACTGAAGCTTTCTTT. Protein: CSVEKGQGTEAFF.